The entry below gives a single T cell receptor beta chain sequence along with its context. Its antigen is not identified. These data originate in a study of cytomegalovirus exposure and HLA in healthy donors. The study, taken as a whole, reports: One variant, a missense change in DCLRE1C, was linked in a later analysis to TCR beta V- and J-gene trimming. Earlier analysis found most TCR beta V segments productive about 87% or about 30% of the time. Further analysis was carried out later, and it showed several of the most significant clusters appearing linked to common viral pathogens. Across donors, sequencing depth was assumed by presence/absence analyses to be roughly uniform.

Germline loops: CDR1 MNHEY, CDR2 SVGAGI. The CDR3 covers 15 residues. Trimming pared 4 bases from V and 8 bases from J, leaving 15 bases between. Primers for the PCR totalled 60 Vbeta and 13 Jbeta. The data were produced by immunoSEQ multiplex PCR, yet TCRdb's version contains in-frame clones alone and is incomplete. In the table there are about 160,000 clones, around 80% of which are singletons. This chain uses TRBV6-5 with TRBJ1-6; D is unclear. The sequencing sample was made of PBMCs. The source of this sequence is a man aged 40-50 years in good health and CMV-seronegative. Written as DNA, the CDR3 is TGTGCCAGCAGTTCGAGTCCAGGTACAGATTCACCCCTCCACTTT. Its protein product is CASSSSPGTDSPLHF.